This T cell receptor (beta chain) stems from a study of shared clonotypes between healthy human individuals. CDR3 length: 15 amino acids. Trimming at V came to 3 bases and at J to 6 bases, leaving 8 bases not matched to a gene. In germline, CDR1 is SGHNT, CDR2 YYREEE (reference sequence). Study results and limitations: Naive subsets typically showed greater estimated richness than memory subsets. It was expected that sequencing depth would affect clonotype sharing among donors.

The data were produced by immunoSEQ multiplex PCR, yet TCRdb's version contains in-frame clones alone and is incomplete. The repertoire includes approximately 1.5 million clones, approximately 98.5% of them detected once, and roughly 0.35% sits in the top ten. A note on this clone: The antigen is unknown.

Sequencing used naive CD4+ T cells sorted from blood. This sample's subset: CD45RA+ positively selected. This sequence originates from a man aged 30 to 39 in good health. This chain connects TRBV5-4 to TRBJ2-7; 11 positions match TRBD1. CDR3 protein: CASSSSGTGGGEQYF. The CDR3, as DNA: TGTGCCAGCAGCTCATCCGGGACAGGGGGTGGCGAGCAGTACTTC.